The 15 T cell receptor beta chains below come from one sample, sequenced in a study of T-cell memory formation after mild COVID-19. TCRdb reprocessed the 5' RACE reads via MiXCR and lists one record per CDR3 protein. The repertoire has approximately 390,000 distinct CDR3 sequences, around a sixth of them found once; the top ten carry around a fifth. Input material: PBMCs or a T cell subset sorted from them (not recorded which). These TCRs come from a man younger than 30 who had mild COVID-19 (a few samples of this study predate the infection). Cell type and time point are not known.

This chain joins TRBV25-1 and TRBJ2-1, with 9 bases matching TRBD2. Per germline, CDR1 MGHDK and CDR2 SYGVNS. V was pared by 1 base and J by 3 bases, with 4 bases of the junction left unmatched. The CDR3 extends over 16 amino acids. The chain's CDR3 is CASSEFGLASYNEQFF. DNA for the CDR3: TGTGCCAGCAGTGAATTCGGACTAGCGAGCTACAATGAGCAGTTCTTC.

Only a few counts were recorded for this clonotype. The chain is built from TRBV2 and TRBJ2-7; the D gene could be TRBD1 or TRBD2 (7 bases each). This CDR3 has 13 residues. The V end lost 11 bases, the J end lost 6 bases, and 20 bases lay between the germline ends. CDR1 is SNHLY and CDR2 is FYNNEI in the germline V gene. The CDR3 DNA sequence: TGTGCCCGCGGGGAGGGGGCCGGGGGCGAGCAGTACGTC. Translation: CARGEGAGGEQYV.

The gene calls are TRBV12-3 or TRBV12-4 and TRBJ2-3; D uncertain. V lost 5 bases and J lost 4, with 13 bases in between. This CDR3 region has 14 residues. CDR3 sequence: CASSLLGEADTQYF. CDR3 DNA: TGTGCCAGCAGTCTCCTTGGAGAGGCAGATACGCAGTATTTT.

The chain carries TRBV7-9 and TRBJ2-1, with D possibly TRBD1 on 7 matching bases. The germline CDR1 and CDR2 sequences are SEHNR and FQNEAQ (reference sequence). The ends were cut back, 8 bases at V and 7 bases at J, with 18 bases in the middle. The CDR3 covers 14 residues. The chain's CDR3 is CASGFGGQLNEQFF. The CDR3 nucleotides read TGTGCCAGCGGTTTCGGGGGACAGCTTAATGAGCAGTTCTTC.

V is TRBV5-4 and J is TRBJ1-2; D is unresolved. V shed 4 bases and J shed 8 bases, with 18 bases lying between them. CDR3 length: 14 residues. From germline, CDR1 is SGHNT and CDR2 YYREEE (reference sequence). This chain's CDR3 is CASSIREAAGGYTF. The CDR3 DNA reads TGTGCCAGCAGCATCCGAGAGGCCGCCGGGGGCTACACCTTC.

This clonotype has more than one count but fewer than ten. V is TRBV7-9 and J is TRBJ1-6; a possible D gene is TRBD1 (5 bases). Trimming removed 4 bases from V and 2 bases from J, with 15 bases in between. The CDR3 loop spans 17 amino acids. The germline gives CDR1 SEHNR, CDR2 FQNEAQ (reference sequence). The CDR3 coding sequence is TGTGCCAGCAGCTCCGGCGAGGGGTTCCCCTATAATTCACCCCTCCACTTT. It specifies CASSSGEGFPYNSPLHF.

The chain joins TRBV29-1 to TRBJ2-3, with TRBD2 identical over 7 bases. Trimming took 7 bases from V and 5 from J; bases not matched to a gene: 9. CDR3 size: 13 residues. Germline V gene lookup returns CDR1 SQVTM and CDR2 ANQGSEA. This CDR3 is CSATALALDTQYF. CDR3 nucleotide sequence: TGCAGCGCGACTGCACTAGCGTTAGATACGCAGTATTTT.

The chain carries TRBV12-3 or TRBV12-4 and TRBJ2-3, with D maybe TRBD2 (5 bases). The CDR3 consists of 14 residues. Trimming cost V 0 bases and J 9 bases, with 13 bases left between them. CDR3 loop: CASSLAGPRGTQYF. For the CDR3, the DNA is TGTGCCAGCAGTTTAGCAGGTCCCCGGGGAACGCAGTATTTT.

This clonotype was observed a handful of times. J is TRBJ2-3 and V is TRBV29-1; perhaps TRBD2 as D (7 bases). Deletions cut 3 bases from V and 3 bases from J, with 10 bases between. Germline V CDR1 and CDR2: SQVTM, ANQGSEA. The CDR3 length is 13 residues. CDR3 in DNA: TGCAGCGTTGAGGGAGGGGGAACAGATACGCAGTATTTT. This gives the protein CSVEGGGTDTQYF.

This chain links TRBV20-1 with TRBJ2-1; no firm D call. The CDR3 sequence is 14 residues long. The germline gives CDR1 DFQATT, CDR2 SNEGSKA (reference sequence). The V gene lost 1 base and the J gene lost 0 bases, with 7 bases spanning the gap. The CDR3 is CSARAASSYNEQFF. The CDR3 bases are TGCAGTGCTAGAGCAGCCAGCTCCTACAATGAGCAGTTCTTC.

This clonotype has a handful of counts. V usage is TRBV5-1 and J usage is TRBJ2-7, with D tentatively TRBD1 (6 bases). Per germline, CDR1 SGHRS and CDR2 YFSETQ. CDR3 length equals 15 residues. V was pared by 4 bases and J by 0 bases, with 14 bases between. CDR3 nucleotide sequence: TGCGCCAGCAGCCCCTTACAGGGAAGCTCCTACGAGCAGTACTTC. This sequence encodes CASSPLQGSSYEQYF.

This chain links TRBV6-6 with TRBJ2-1; the D gene is possibly TRBD2 (5 bases). V was shortened by 6 bases and J by 6 bases, with 12 bases between the two germline ends. Germline V CDR1 and CDR2: MNHNY, SVGAGI (reference sequence). This CDR3 comprises 13 residues. The chain's CDR3 is CASSSPGGNEQFF. For the CDR3, the DNA is TGTGCCAGCAGCTCCCCCGGAGGCAATGAGCAGTTCTTC.

The genes are TRBV28 and TRBJ2-5, with TRBD1 identical over 10 bases. The CDR3 loop spans 14 amino acids. Trimming cost V 6 bases and J 3 bases; bases outside gene matches: 4. Germline CDR1 and CDR2: MDHEN and SYDVKM. The CDR3: CASSAGTGEETQYF. CDR3 bases: TGTGCCAGCAGCGCCGGGACAGGGGAAGAGACCCAGTACTTC.

The sample holds a few counts of this clonotype. This chain connects TRBV29-1 to TRBJ1-1; D is uncertain. The CDR3 loop spans 12 amino acids. V lost 3 bases, J lost 1 base, and 6 bases lay in between. Germline lookup yields CDR1 SQVTM and CDR2 ANQGSEA. As DNA, the CDR3 is TGCAGCGTTGAGGACGGGAACACTGAAGCTTTCTTT. Translation: CSVEDGNTEAFF.

This clonotype was counted a few times. The V gene is TRBV7-9, the J gene TRBJ2-2; D call uncertain. This CDR3 contains 12 residues. Trimming removed 5 bases from V and 4 bases from J, with 5 bases in between. Germline values: CDR1 SEHNR, CDR2 FQNEAQ (reference sequence). The CDR3 DNA reads TGTGCCAGCAGCCCTCCCACCGGGGAGCTGTTTTTT. It specifies CASSPPTGELFF.